This T cell receptor beta chain was obtained from a study of shared clonotypes between healthy human individuals. As for this clone: Its antigen remains unidentified.

Naive CD8 populations comprised CD45RO-negative cells positively selected for CCR7, excluding terminally differentiated effector memory CD45RA+ cells. Study donors comprised healthy, HIV-negative adults devoid of recent acute infection or vaccination. Notes on the study in general: Memory subsets generally showed lower estimated richness than naive subsets. All-four-donor shared clonotypes had higher generation probabilities than non-shared clonotypes did.

Each cell subset's genomic DNA was divided evenly among several immunoSEQ plates. Assay: immunoSEQ multiplex PCR; the TCRdb copy retains only in-frame clones and omits some. The sample consists of some 2,000,000 clones, about 95% of them appearing once. From germline, CDR1 is SGDLS and CDR2 YYNGEE. The CDR3 totals 13 residues. V shed 3 bases and J shed 7 bases, with 13 bases lying between them. The clonotype comes from a man aged 18 to 29 in good health. Sequencing was done on a sample of naive CD8+ T cells sorted from blood. The gene calls are TRBV9 and TRBJ1-1, with a tentative D call TRBD1 (6 bases). CDR3 residues: CASSAKTGLEAFF. CDR3 nucleotides: TGTGCCAGCAGCGCGAAGACAGGTCTTGAAGCTTTCTTT.